The 24 T cell receptor beta chains below come from one sample, sequenced in a study of preoperative IRX-2 immunotherapy in early breast cancer. TCRdb's table, derived via immunoSEQ multiplex PCR, lists solely in-frame clones and lacks some. The table lists around 29,000 clones, roughly 89% of them singletons. Treatment denoted: preoperative locoregional IRX-2 cytokine immunotherapy. The specimen was taken from a patient treated with IRX-2 immunotherapy. The receptors originated from a human donor with breast cancer.

This clone has a single count. V usage is TRBV15 and J usage is TRBJ1-2, with a possible D match to TRBD1 (6 bases). The germline V gene has CDR1 LNHNV and CDR2 YYDKDF (reference sequence). There are 13 residues in the CDR3. Trimming took off 4 bases at V and 10 bases at J, with 16 bases between the two ends. The CDR3 nucleotides read TGTGCCACCAGCACGTCTTACAGGGAGTTCTACACCTTC. As protein: CATSTSYREFYTF.

The rearrangement joins TRBV9 to TRBJ1-1, with no clear D. V was trimmed by 0 bases and J by 4 bases, leaving 13 bases between them. The CDR3 is 15 amino acids. Germline V gene lookup returns CDR1 SGDLS and CDR2 YYNGEE. The CDR3 region is CASSVELDRSTEAFF. CDR3 DNA: TGTGCCAGCAGCGTAGAGCTGGATAGGAGCACTGAAGCTTTCTTT. The whole variable domain, remainder taken from reference TRBV9 and TRBJ1-1, is DSGVTQTPKHLITATGQRVTLRCSPRSGDLSVYWYQQSLDQGLQFLIQYYNGEERAKGNILERFSAQQFPDLHSELNLSSLELGDSALYFCASSVELDRSTEAFFGQGTRLTVV.

V and J are TRBV6-5 and TRBJ2-2; the D is unclear. V was pared by 1 base and J by 5 bases, with 8 bases between. CDR1 and CDR2 from the germline V gene are MNHEY and SVGAGI. The CDR3 has 14 residues. The CDR3 region has the DNA TGTGCCAGCAGTTACTATGGGGAAACCGGGGAGCTGTTTTTT. Translation gives CASSYYGETGELFF.

The genes are TRBV5-4 and TRBJ1-2, with 12 bases matching TRBD1. Germline V gene sequence: CDR1 SGHNT, CDR2 YYREEE (reference sequence). This CDR3 has 14 residues. The V segment lost 2 bases and the J segment 7 bases; nucleotides outside the gene matches: 3. CDR3 bases: TGTGCCAGCAGCTTAGGGGGACAGGGGGCTGGCTACACCTTC. This encodes CASSLGGQGAGYTF.

The chain carries TRBV10-3 and TRBJ2-1; D not certain. CDR1 ENHRY and CDR2 SYGVKD come from the germline V gene. The CDR3 consists of 15 residues. Trimming stripped 4 bases from V and 6 bases from J, with 16 bases between. In nucleotides, the CDR3 is TGTGCCATCAGTGCCCCCGAAAGGGATGCCAATGAGCAGTTCTTC. Amino acid sequence: CAISAPERDANEQFF.

The chain joins TRBV25-1 to TRBJ1-1; TRBD1 is a possible D gene (5 bases). The CDR3 is 15 amino acids. CDR1 is MGHDK and CDR2 is SYGVNS in the germline V gene. The V end was cut by 3 bases, the J end by 5 bases, with 16 bases between. CDR3 sequence (DNA): TGTGCCAGCAGTGATTTTTTGGGGGGGAAAACTGAAGCTTTCTTT. This gives the protein CASSDFLGGKTEAFF. The full variable domain, rest sourced from reference TRBV25-1 and TRBJ1-1, is EADIYQTPRYLVIGTGKKITLECSQTMGHDKMYWYQQDPGMELHLIHYSYGVNSTEKGDLSSESTVSRIRTEHFPLTLESARPSHTSQYLCASSDFLGGKTEAFFGQGTRLTVV.

This sequence joins TRBV7-9 and TRBJ2-5; D unresolved. Germline lookup yields CDR1 SEHNR and CDR2 FQNEAQ (reference sequence). The CDR3 sequence is 15 residues long. V was clipped by 1 base and J by 4 bases, with 13 bases between them. The CDR3 loop reads CASSLGALPGETQYF. In nucleotides, the CDR3 is TGTGCCAGCAGCTTAGGAGCTCTACCAGGAGAGACCCAGTACTTC. The variable domain in full, completed from reference TRBV7-9 and TRBJ2-5, reads DTGVSQNPRHKITKRGQNVTFRCDPISEHNRLYWYRQTLGQGPEFLTYFQNEAQLEKSRLLSDRFSAERPKGSFSTLEIQRTEQGDSAMYLCASSLGALPGETQYFGPGTRLLVL.

The CDR3 is CASSDTYQPQHF. The CDR3 nucleotides read TGTGCCAGCAGTGACACCTATCAGCCCCAGCATTTT. This rearrangement joins TRBV6-5 to TRBJ1-5; D gene unclear. V was clipped by 5 bases and J by 5 bases, with 7 bases between them. The CDR3 totals 12 residues. CDR1 MNHEY and CDR2 SVGAGI come from the germline V gene.

The count of this clone is one. The chain recombines TRBV28 with TRBJ2-5; TRBD1 aligns across 8 bases. TRBJ2-7 matches the DNA end more closely, so the J call is doubtful. Germline CDR1 and CDR2: MDHEN and SYDVKM. The CDR3 is 16 residues long. The DNA of the CDR3 is TGTGCCAGCAGTTTACGCCCAGGGGGCGTCGGATACGAGCAGTACTTC. Protein product: CASSLRPGGVGYEQYF.

The genes are TRBV4-3 and TRBJ2-1; unclear D gene. The CDR3 totals 15 residues. From germline, CDR1 is LGHNA and CDR2 YSLEER. The V end was cut by 2 bases, the J end by 0 bases, with 8 bases between. The CDR3 bases are TGCGCCAGCAGCCAAATAAGGAGCTCCTACAATGAGCAGTTCTTC. It translates to CASSQIRSSYNEQFF.

This chain joins TRBV18 and TRBJ2-1; 9 bases match TRBD2. The germline V gene has CDR1 KGHSH and CDR2 LQKENI. V lost 0 bases, J lost 11 bases, and 11 bases stayed unmatched. This CDR3 is built from 16 residues. The CDR3 DNA is TGTGCCAGCTCACCACCAGTAGCGGGGGCTAAGGGTCAGCAGTTCTTC. Translating gives CASSPPVAGAKGQQFF.

The CDR3 spells CASSTQSEAFF. The CDR3 region has the DNA TGTGCCAGTAGTACCCAGAGTGAAGCTTTCTTT. This rearrangement joins TRBV19 to TRBJ1-1; the D is unclear. Trimming took off 4 bases at V and 7 bases at J, with 7 bases between the two ends. Germline V gives CDR1 LNHDA, CDR2 SQIVND (reference sequence). The CDR3 loop spans 11 amino acids. The full variable domain, with the rest looked up from reference TRBV19 and TRBJ1-1, is DGGITQSPKYLFRKEGQNVTLSCEQNLNHDAMYWYRQDPGQGLRLIYYSQIVNDFQKGDIAEGYSVSREKKESFPLTVTSAQKNPTAFYLCASSTQSEAFFGQGTRLTVV.

This sequence joins TRBV7-2 and TRBJ2-7; no clear D gene. V shed 5 bases and J shed 0 bases, with 17 bases lying between them. The CDR3 length is 16 residues. Germline V gives CDR1 SGHTA, CDR2 FQGNSA. CDR3 coding DNA: TGTGCCAGCAGCCCATCTCATTACGGTAACTCCTACGAGCAGTACTTC. Protein sequence: CASSPSHYGNSYEQYF.

The chain employs TRBV11-2 and TRBJ1-1; D might be TRBD1 (5 bases). V lost 3 bases and J lost 11, with 22 bases in between. Germline CDR1 and CDR2: SGHAT and FQNNGV. The length of the CDR3 is 15 residues. The CDR3: CASSLGYLQQVGAFF. CDR3 DNA: TGTGCCAGCAGCTTGGGCTATCTCCAACAGGTTGGGGCTTTCTTT.

The V gene is TRBV10-2, the J gene TRBJ2-7; D remains ambiguous. The CDR3 consists of 12 residues. The V and J ends lost 4 bases and 4 bases respectively, with 8 bases between them. Germline-derived CDR1 and CDR2 are WSHSY and SAAADI. CDR3 amino acids: CASSVTVYEQYF. The CDR3 DNA sequence: TGCGCCAGCAGTGTAACGGTGTACGAGCAGTACTTC.

V gene TRBV28 combines with J gene TRBJ1-2; 9 positions match TRBD1. J lost 7 bases, V lost 4 bases, and 4 bases had no gene match. This CDR3 comprises 13 residues. Germline V gene sequence: CDR1 MDHEN, CDR2 SYDVKM. CDR3 nucleotide sequence: TGTGCCAGCAGTTCACAGGGGGCCGGTGGCTACACCTTC. Protein sequence: CASSSQGAGGYTF.

The chain is built from TRBV27 and TRBJ2-1, with 7 bases aligning to TRBD2. Losses at the gene ends were 2 bases for V and 10 bases for J; bases not matched to a gene: 11. The CDR3 is 15 amino acids. Germline V gene sequence: CDR1 MNHEY, CDR2 SMNVEV (reference sequence). The CDR3 bases are TGTGCCAGCAGTTTAGACCGACTAGCCGTGGGCGAGCAGTTCTTC. Residues: CASSLDRLAVGEQFF.

The chain combines TRBV28 with TRBJ2-6; D not certain. The V gene lost 0 bases and the J gene lost 0 bases, with 6 bases spanning the gap. The CDR3 length is 16 residues. Germline V CDR1 and CDR2: MDHEN, SYDVKM. CDR3 sequence reads: CASSLWGSSGANVLTF. The CDR3 region has the DNA TGTGCCAGCAGTTTATGGGGGTCCTCTGGGGCCAACGTCCTGACTTTC.

This clone came up once. The V and J genes are TRBV7-2 and TRBJ2-2, with unresolved D. The CDR3 runs 14 residues. CDR1 is SGHTA, CDR2 FQGNSA, per germline. V was shortened by 5 bases and J by 8 bases, with 15 bases between the two germline ends. CDR3: CASSLTRKKGELFF. The CDR3 DNA reads TGTGCCAGCAGCCTTACAAGGAAAAAGGGGGAGCTGTTTTTT.

The genes are TRBV25-1 and TRBJ2-5; 10 bases align to TRBD2. The V and J ends lost 3 bases and 5 bases, in that order; junction bases with no gene match: 9. The CDR3 covers 16 residues. Per germline, CDR1 MGHDK and CDR2 SYGVNS. The CDR3 sequence: CASSEPPSGGHETQYF. As DNA, the CDR3 is TGTGCCAGCAGTGAGCCTCCTAGCGGGGGCCACGAGACCCAGTACTTC. Filled out from reference TRBV25-1 and TRBJ2-5, the complete variable domain reads EADIYQTPRYLVIGTGKKITLECSQTMGHDKMYWYQQDPGMELHLIHYSYGVNSTEKGDLSSESTVSRIRTEHFPLTLESARPSHTSQYLCASSEPPSGGHETQYFGPGTRLLVL.

The J gene is TRBJ1-2, the V gene TRBV10-2; D is perhaps TRBD1 (6 bases). CDR1 is WSHSY and CDR2 is SAAADI in the germline V gene. CDR3 length: 14 amino acids. Trimming pared 0 bases from V and 5 bases from J, leaving 10 bases between. Written as DNA, the CDR3 is TGCGCCAGCAGTGAGTCACGGGGGCCGTATGGCTACACCTTC. Translated, it gives CASSESRGPYGYTF.

CDR3 amino acids: CASSISMRANQPQHF. The CDR3 coding sequence is TGTGCCAGTAGTATCTCTATGAGGGCCAATCAGCCCCAGCATTTT. The chain is built from TRBV19 and TRBJ1-5; D is unresolved. In germline, CDR1 is LNHDA, CDR2 SQIVND (reference sequence). The V end was cut by 3 bases, the J end by 3 bases, with 12 bases between. This CDR3 region has 15 residues.

This sequence joins TRBV27 and TRBJ2-7, with TRBD1 identical over 8 bases. The CDR3 spans 16 residues. J was trimmed by 4 bases and V by 2 bases; bases with no gene match: 10. CDR1 is MNHEY and CDR2 is SMNVEV in the germline V gene (reference sequence). CDR3 region: CASSLAGGGVLYEQYF. The CDR3 DNA reads TGTGCCAGCAGTTTAGCAGGGGGCGGGGTCCTATACGAGCAGTACTTC.

This clone is a singleton in its sample. Other DNA sequences from this sample encode an identical CDR3 as well. V and J are TRBV2 and TRBJ2-3; the D is unclear. Per the germline V gene, CDR1 is SNHLY and CDR2 is FYNNEI. The germline V and J ends were trimmed by 5 bases and 3 bases, with 3 bases remaining between them. The CDR3 runs 11 residues. CDR3 nucleotide sequence: TGTGCCAGCAGTCCTACAGATACGCAGTATTTT. Encoded protein: CASSPTDTQYF.